This T cell receptor beta chain was sequenced for a study of spatial heterogeneity in lung cancer. Study overall: There was a strong correlation between the counts of TCR transcripts measured in tumor regions and a T cell transcriptional module score that was calculated from matched bulk RNA-seq.

V was trimmed by 3 bases and J by 1 base, leaving 9 bases between them. The length of the CDR3 is 15 residues. Germline V CDR1 and CDR2: SGHNT, YENEEA. Notes on the study in general: The estimated TCR-seq coverage of tumor T cells amounted to roughly 6.7% when looking at alpha chains and more than 12% when looking at beta chains. Mutation counts in tumors were tracked by counts of expanded intratumoral alpha and beta TCRs.

Noted time point: sample taken at primary tumor resection. Samples were obtained from 70 or so donors, all untreated early-stage non-small cell lung cancer patients. In each case, whole RNA from tumor, nontumor lung or frozen PBMC was sequenced unsorted. This clonotype occurred many times. What it recognizes is unknown. TCRdb ran MiXCR on the 5' RACE reads and lists one entry per CDR3 protein. The data show tens of thousands of distinct CDR3 sequences, with roughly 6.7% seen just once and approximately 10% held by the top ten. This TCR came from a male donor with early-stage non-small cell lung cancer. The specimen was lung tumor tissue, collected at surgery. V gene TRBV11-3 combines with J gene TRBJ2-2; D may be TRBD1 (6 bases). This chain's CDR3 is CASSLPTGNTGELFF. The CDR3 coding sequence is TGTGCCAGCAGCTTGCCGACAGGGAACACCGGGGAGCTGTTTTTT.